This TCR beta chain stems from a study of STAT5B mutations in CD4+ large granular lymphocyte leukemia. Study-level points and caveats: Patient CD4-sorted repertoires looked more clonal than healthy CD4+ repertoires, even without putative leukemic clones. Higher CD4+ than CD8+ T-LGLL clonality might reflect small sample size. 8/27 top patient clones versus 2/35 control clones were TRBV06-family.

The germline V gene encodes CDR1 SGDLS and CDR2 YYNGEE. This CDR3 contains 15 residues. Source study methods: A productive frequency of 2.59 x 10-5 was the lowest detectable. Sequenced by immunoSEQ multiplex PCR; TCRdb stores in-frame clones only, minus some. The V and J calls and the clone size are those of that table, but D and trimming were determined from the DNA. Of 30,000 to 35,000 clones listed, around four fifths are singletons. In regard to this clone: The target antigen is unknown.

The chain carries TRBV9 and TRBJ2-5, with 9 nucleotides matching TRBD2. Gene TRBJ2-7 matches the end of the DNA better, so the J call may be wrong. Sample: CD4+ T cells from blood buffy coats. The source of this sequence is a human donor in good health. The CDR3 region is CASSPGAGGPREQYF. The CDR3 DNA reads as TGTGCCAGCAGCCCAGGGGCGGGAGGGCCCCGCGAGCAGTACTTC.